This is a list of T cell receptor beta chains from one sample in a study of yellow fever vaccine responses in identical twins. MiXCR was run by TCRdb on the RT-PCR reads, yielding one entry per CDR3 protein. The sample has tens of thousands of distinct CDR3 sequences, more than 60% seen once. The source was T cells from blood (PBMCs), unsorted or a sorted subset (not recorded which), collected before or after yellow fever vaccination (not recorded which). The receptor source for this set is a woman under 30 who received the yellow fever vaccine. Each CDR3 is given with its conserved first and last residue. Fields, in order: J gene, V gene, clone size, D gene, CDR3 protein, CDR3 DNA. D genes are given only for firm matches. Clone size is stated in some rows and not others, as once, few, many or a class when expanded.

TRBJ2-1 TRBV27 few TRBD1 CASTLRQGSSYNEQFF TGTGCCAGCACCCTGAGACAGGGCAGCTCCTACAATGAGCAGTTCTTC
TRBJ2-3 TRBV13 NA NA CASSLGGADTQYF TGTGCCAGCAGCTTAGGAGGGGCAGATACGCAGTATTTT
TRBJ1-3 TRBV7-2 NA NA CASSSQEGNTIYF TGTGCCAGCTCGAGCCAGGAAGGAAACACCATATATTTT
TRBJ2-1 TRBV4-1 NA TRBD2 CASSLLAGLTYNEQFF TGCGCCAGCAGCCTACTAGCGGGATTGACCTACAATGAGCAGTTCTTC
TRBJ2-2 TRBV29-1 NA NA CSVVVVGELFF TGCAGCGTTGTTGTCGTCGGGGAGCTGTTTTTT
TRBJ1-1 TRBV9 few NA CASSVAAGFAEAFF TGTGCCAGCAGCGTAGCCGCAGGGTTTGCTGAAGCTTTCTTT
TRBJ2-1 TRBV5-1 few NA CASSPEAGSYNEQFF TGCGCCAGCAGCCCCGAAGCGGGCTCCTACAATGAGCAGTTCTTC
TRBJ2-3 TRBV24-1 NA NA CATSDLAGTDTQYF TGTGCCACCAGTGATTTGGCGGGGACAGATACGCAGTATTTT
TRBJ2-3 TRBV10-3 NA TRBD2 CAISEAERGNTDTQYF TGTGCCATCAGTGAGGCGGAGCGGGGGAACACAGATACGCAGTATTTT
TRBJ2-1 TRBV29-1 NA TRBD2 CSVEGTSGLPYNEQFF TGCAGCGTTGAAGGGACTAGCGGACTCCCCTACAATGAGCAGTTCTTC
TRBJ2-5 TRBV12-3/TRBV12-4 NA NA CASSLNNQETQYF TGTGCCAGCAGTTTAAACAACCAAGAGACCCAGTACTTC
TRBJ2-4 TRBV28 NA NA CASGWEPSKQYF TGTGCCAGCGGGTGGGAACCCAGCAAGCAGTACTTC
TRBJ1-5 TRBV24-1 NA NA CATSRRGEVQPQHF TGTGCCACCAGCAGGAGGGGCGAGGTTCAGCCCCAGCATTTT
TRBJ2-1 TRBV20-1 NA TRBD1 CSASTSRDRAYNEQFF TGCAGTGCTAGTACCAGCCGGGACAGGGCCTACAATGAGCAGTTCTTC
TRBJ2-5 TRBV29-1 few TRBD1 CSVYPTGGYQETQYF TGCAGCGTCTACCCGACAGGGGGCTACCAAGAGACCCAGTACTTC
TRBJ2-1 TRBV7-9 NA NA CASSEGGLAGNEQFF TGTGCCAGCAGCGAAGGAGGGCTAGCAGGAAATGAGCAGTTCTTC
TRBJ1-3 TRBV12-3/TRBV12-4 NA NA CASSLSGSGNTIYF TGTGCCAGCAGTTTGTCTGGTTCTGGAAACACCATATATTTT
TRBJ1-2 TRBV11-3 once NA CASSPRGDGYYGYTF TGTGCCAGCAGCCCACGGGGGGACGGGTACTATGGCTACACCTTC
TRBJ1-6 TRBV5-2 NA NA CASSLIAQGAGNSPLHF TGTGCCAGCAGCTTGATCGCTCAGGGGGCAGGTAATTCACCCCTCCACTTT
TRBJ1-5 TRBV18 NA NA CASSPQASRGGNQPQHF TGTGCCAGCTCACCACAAGCTTCCAGGGGTGGGAATCAGCCCCAGCATTTT
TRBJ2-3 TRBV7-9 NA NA CASSSSGSSTDTQYF TGTGCCAGCAGCTCATCGGGTTCTTCCACAGATACGCAGTATTTT
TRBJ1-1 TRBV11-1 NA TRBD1 CASSRTGGATEAFF TGTGCCAGCAGCAGAACAGGGGGCGCGACTGAAGCTTTCTTT
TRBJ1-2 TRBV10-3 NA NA CAISEDRGDYGYTF TGTGCCATCAGTGAGGATAGGGGGGACTATGGCTACACCTTC
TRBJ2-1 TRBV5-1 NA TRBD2 CASSPAGTSGNEQFF TGCGCCAGCAGTCCAGCCGGGACTAGCGGGAATGAGCAGTTCTTC
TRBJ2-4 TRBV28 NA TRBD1 CASSLGQGIGIQYF TGTGCCAGCAGTTTAGGACAGGGAATTGGGATTCAGTACTTC
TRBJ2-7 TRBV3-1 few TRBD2 CASSHGTTTYEQYF TGTGCCAGCAGCCACGGGACTACGACCTACGAGCAGTACTTC
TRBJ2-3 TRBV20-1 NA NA CSARGWTGTQYF TGCAGTGCTAGAGGCTGGACTGGTACGCAGTATTTT
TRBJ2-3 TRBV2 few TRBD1 CAIPRGRSVLDTQYF TGTGCCATCCCGAGGGGGCGCTCGGTGCTAGATACGCAGTATTTT